This TCR beta chain was observed in a study of patients and donors after allogeneic stem cell transplantation. MiXCR, applied by TCRdb to the RT-PCR reads, yields one record per CDR3 protein. Among 920,000 or so distinct CDR3 sequences listed, over 15% were seen once. Trimming pared 5 bases from V and 7 bases from J, leaving 21 bases between. The germline CDR1 and CDR2 sequences are SGHRS and YFSETQ. CDR3 size: 15 residues. This clonotype was obtained from a human donor who was either an allogeneic HSCT recipient or a stem cell or donor lymphocyte infusion donor (not recorded which). It is not recorded whose cells these are; they may come from a transplant donor. Sequencing input: blood, either unsorted or a sorted T cell fraction (not recorded which). V and J are TRBV5-1 and TRBJ1-1; D is ambiguous. The CDR3 DNA follows: TGCGCCAGCAGGCTGCTGCGACCTCAGTCTCATGAAGCTTTCTTT. Protein product: CASRLLRPQSHEAFF.